The 11 T cell receptor beta chains listed next were all sequenced from one sample in a study of OX40 agonist ivuxolimab in advanced cancers. The library came from the immunoSEQ multiplex PCR assay. In its TCRdb copy, this immuneACCESS table keeps in-frame sequences only and misses some clones. Where compared with another copy, unresolved V genes explain less than half of these, and the others have no known cause. This sample holds about 50,000 clones; roughly 81% were observed only once. 0.95% to 1.5% of the sample is held by the ten biggest clonotypes. The sample here was CD4+ or CD8+ T cells sorted from blood, taken in a trial of the OX40 agonist ivuxolimab. These receptors all come from an adult with an advanced solid tumor such as melanoma, head and neck, liver or kidney cancer.

This rearrangement joins TRBV6-1 to TRBJ2-5, with D uncertain. V was clipped by 3 bases and J by 5 bases, with 7 bases between them. The germline V gene encodes CDR1 MNHNS and CDR2 SASEGT. The CDR3 runs 12 residues. Written as DNA, the CDR3 is TGTGCCAGCAGTGAGGGTGGGGAGACCCAGTACTTC. This translates into CASSEGGETQYF.

The J gene is TRBJ2-1, the V gene TRBV21-1; TRBD2 is the table's D call and was not checked against the DNA. TRBV21-1 has pseudogene status. CDR3 length equals 14 residues. CDR3 in amino acids: CASSKAGVYNEQFF. In DNA form, the CDR3 reads TGTGCCAGCAGCAAAGCCGGGGTCTACAATGAGCAGTTCTTC.

The chain combines TRBV7-9 with TRBJ2-7, with TRBD1 as a possible D gene (6 bases). Germline V lookup: CDR1 SEHNR, CDR2 FQNEAQ (reference sequence). The CDR3 length is 14 residues. Trimming pared 1 base from V and 9 bases from J, leaving 16 bases between. For the CDR3, the DNA is TGTGCCAGCAGCTTAGTGGGGGCCAATCGCGGGCAGTACTTC. This translates into CASSLVGANRGQYF. Full variable domain (rest looked up from reference TRBV7-9 and TRBJ2-7): DTGVSQNPRHKITKRGQNVTFRCDPISEHNRLYWYRQTLGQGPEFLTYFQNEAQLEKSRLLSDRFSAERPKGSFSTLEIQRTEQGDSAMYLCASSLVGANRGQYFGPGTRLTVT.

This rearrangement joins TRBV18 to TRBJ2-2; D is unclear. With 0 bases removed from V and 2 bases from J, the gap between germline ends came to 4 bases. The CDR3 totals 14 residues. Germline lookup yields CDR1 KGHSH and CDR2 LQKENI. The CDR3 DNA is TGTGCCAGCTCACCACCGACCAACACCGGGGAGCTGTTTTTT. As protein: CASSPPTNTGELFF.

This chain uses TRBV6-6 with TRBJ1-2, with D possibly TRBD1 on 5 matching bases. Germline CDR1 and CDR2: MNHNY and SVGAGI (reference sequence). Between the trimmed V and J ends, which lost 4 bases and 10 bases, there was a span of 16 bases. The CDR3 runs to 13 residues. The CDR3 is CASSFGTVGDYTF. As DNA, the CDR3 is TGTGCCAGCAGTTTTGGGACCGTCGGGGACTACACCTTC.

The chain joins TRBV28 to TRBJ2-2, with 8 bases that match TRBD1. The trim removed 2 bases at V and 6 bases at J, leaving 8 bases unmatched. Germline V gene lookup returns CDR1 MDHEN and CDR2 SYDVKM. The CDR3 totals 16 residues. The chain's CDR3 is CASSLRRTGSAGELFF. The CDR3 DNA reads as TGTGCCAGCAGTTTAAGAAGGACAGGGTCGGCCGGGGAGCTGTTTTTT. The full variable domain, in which reference TRBV28 and TRBJ2-2 provide the parts outside the CDR3, is DVKVTQSSRYLVKRTGEKVFLECVQDMDHENMFWYRQDPGLGLRLIYFSYDVKMKEKGDIPEGYSVSREKKERFSLILESASTNQTSMYLCASSLRRTGSAGELFFGEGSRLTVL.

This rearrangement joins TRBV5-5 to TRBJ1-5; D is uncertain. The V and J ends lost 1 base and 5 bases respectively, with 7 bases between them. The CDR3 totals 13 residues. Germline V gives CDR1 SGHKS, CDR2 YYEKEE (reference sequence). DNA for the CDR3: TGTGCCAGCAGCTTGCTCGGGGATCAGCCCCAGCATTTT. It translates to CASSLLGDQPQHF.

This clone has only a few counts. The chain combines TRBV5-4 with TRBJ1-5; a possible D gene is TRBD1 (6 bases). The CDR3 is 14 residues long. CDR1 is SGHNT and CDR2 is YYREEE in the germline V gene (reference sequence). V lost 4 bases and J lost 5, with 13 bases in between. This chain's CDR3 is CASSPGAGDQPQHF. For the CDR3, the DNA is TGTGCCAGCAGCCCGGGGGCAGGAGATCAGCCCCAGCATTTT.

The rearrangement joins TRBV5-1 to TRBJ2-5, with 11 bases aligning to TRBD2. Germline V gives CDR1 SGHRS, CDR2 YFSETQ. J lost 6 bases, V lost 1 base, and 8 bases had no gene match. The CDR3 consists of 16 residues. CDR3 sequence (DNA): TGCGCCAGCAGCTTGACCATAGCGGGAGGGCCACAGACCCAGTACTTC. The encoded protein is CASSLTIAGGPQTQYF.

This clone was recorded a few times. The chain has TRBV2 and TRBJ1-4, with D uncertain. V lost 2 bases and J 3 bases, leaving 13 bases between the germline ends. Germline V gene lookup returns CDR1 SNHLY and CDR2 FYNNEI. The CDR3 has 16 residues. CDR3 nucleotide sequence: TGTGCCAGCAGTGAATTGGACTCCGCTTCTAATGAAAAACTGTTTTTT. Translation gives CASSELDSASNEKLFF. The complete variable domain, with remaining parts taken from reference TRBV2 and TRBJ1-4, reads EPEVTQTPSHQVTQMGQEVILRCVPISNHLYFYWYRQILGQKVEFLVSFYNNEISEKSEIFDDQFSVERPDGSNFTLKIRSTKLEDSAMYFCASSELDSASNEKLFFGSGTQLSVL.

The chain couples TRBV28 to TRBJ1-4; 10 bases fit TRBD1. Germline trimming cut 4 bases from V and 10 bases from J; bases unmatched to any gene: 6. Germline V gene sequence: CDR1 MDHEN, CDR2 SYDVKM. The CDR3 is 14 residues long. CDR3 DNA sequence: TGTGCCAGCAGTTGGACAGGGGGTGGGGGAAAACTGTTTTTT. Protein: CASSWTGGGGKLFF.